Below, 9 T cell receptor beta chains from the same sample are listed, as sequenced in a study of cytotoxic CD8 clonotypes in ibrutinib-treated CLL (dated by TCRdb to 2020 to 2023). Library generation was performed with the immunoSEQ multiplex PCR assay. TCRdb mirrors the immuneACCESS table, restricted to in-frame sequences. Some clones are absent from its copies; in checked studies, under half trace to an unresolved V gene, and the reason for the others is unknown. The sample table contains over 140,000 clones; only one count was recorded for 80% of them. The ten largest clones represent less than 8.5% of the sample. The material was PBMCs, obtained after 36 months of ibrutinib treatment. These receptor sequences come from a human donor with chronic lymphocytic leukemia.

This rearrangement joins TRBV2 to TRBJ2-5; 10 bases line up with TRBD1. V shed 6 bases, J shed 3 bases, and the junction held 10 bases outside the gene matches. This CDR3 has 16 amino acids. The germline gives CDR1 SNHLY, CDR2 FYNNEI. CDR3 in amino acids: CASRAVGDRGKETQYF. In DNA form, the CDR3 reads TGTGCCAGCAGGGCCGTAGGGGACAGGGGTAAAGAGACCCAGTACTTC.

The chain links TRBV12-5 to TRBJ1-5; no firm D call. V was shortened by 1 base and J by 9 bases, with 7 bases between the two germline ends. CDR3 size: 12 residues. The germline gives CDR1 LGHNT, CDR2 FRNRAP. CDR3 protein: CASGLAGGPQHF. CDR3 coding DNA: TGTGCTAGTGGTTTGGCAGGAGGGCCCCAGCATTTT.

In regard to this clone: The junction departs from the called germline gene at one end, perhaps through a read error. This sample includes further DNA sequences coding for the same CDR3. The J gene is TRBJ2-7, the V gene TRBV5-4; 7 nucleotides agree with TRBD1. The germline V gene encodes CDR1 SGHNT and CDR2 YYREEE (reference sequence). There are 16 residues in the CDR3. Here the CDR3 DNA reads TGTGCCAGCAGTCCCACCCTCCGGGACAGAGACTACGAACAGTACTTC. As protein: CASSPTLRDRDYEQYF.

This chain connects TRBV10-3 to TRBJ1-5; D uncertain. The CDR3 is 13 residues long. Trimming removed 7 bases at V and 3 bases at J, with 10 bases between. The germline V gene encodes CDR1 ENHRY and CDR2 SYGVKD. CDR3 loop: CAITSRYNQPQHF. CDR3 nucleotides: TGTGCCATCACTAGCAGGTACAATCAGCCCCAGCATTTT.

This clone was counted a few times. The CDR3 loop is CASSQGQGRRAQHF. The DNA for the CDR3 is TGTGCCAGCAGCCAAGGACAGGGGCGTCGGGCCCAGCATTTT. V and J are TRBV4-2 and TRBJ1-5, with TRBD1 matching 8 bases. V was clipped by 1 base and J by 11 bases; unmatched bases: 7. Germline loops: CDR1 LGHNA, CDR2 YNFKEQ. The CDR3 sequence is 14 residues long.

This clone was seen just once. The rearrangement uses TRBV6-1 and TRBJ2-6, with D possibly TRBD1 on 6 matching bases. This CDR3 has 16 residues. The germline CDR1 and CDR2 sequences are MNHNS and SASEGT. V lost 3 bases, J lost 2 bases, and 11 bases lay in between. The CDR3 region is CASSDRGFAGANVLTF. Here the CDR3 DNA reads TGTGCCAGCAGTGACAGGGGTTTCGCTGGGGCCAACGTCCTGACTTTC.

The chain carries TRBV6-4 and TRBJ1-1; maybe TRBD1 (5 bases). Trimming took 4 bases from V and 3 from J, leaving 9 bases between them. The germline gives CDR1 MRHNA, CDR2 SNTAGT. This CDR3 has 13 amino acids. The CDR3 DNA sequence: TGTGCCAGCAGTGGCGTAGGGGACACTGAAGCTTTCTTT. Its translation is CASSGVGDTEAFF.

The rearrangement links TRBV5-1 to TRBJ1-2, with D possibly TRBD1 on 5 matching bases. This CDR3 spans 17 amino acids. Germline lookup yields CDR1 SGHRS and CDR2 YFSETQ. V was cut by 1 base and J by 0 bases, with 16 bases left in between. CDR3 nucleotides: TGCGCCAGCAGCTTGATAAACTCCGGGGCCTCTAACTATGGCTACACCTTC. Translating gives CASSLINSGASNYGYTF.

V is TRBV29-1 and J is TRBJ2-1; D not certain. This CDR3 is 12 amino acids long. CDR1 and CDR2 (germline): SQVTM, ANQGSEA. V lost 4 bases, J lost 7 bases, and 11 bases lay in between. The CDR3 region is CSVANLGNEQFF. The CDR3 nucleotides are TGCAGCGTTGCCAACCTGGGGAATGAGCAGTTCTTC.